This entry lists 9 T cell receptor beta chains sequenced from one sample in a study of blood T cells in healthy people across ages. A J-beta primer mix and a sample-barcoded 5' primer were used in a second PCR of roughly 7 to 12 cycles. In TCRdb, the 5' RACE reads were re-called with MiXCR into one record per CDR3 protein. The data hold some 730,000 distinct CDR3 sequences, with 22% observed a single time. Material: blood. These receptor sequences come from a man aged 65 to 79 in good health.

The chain couples TRBV7-8 to TRBJ2-1; 9 bases map to TRBD2. Germline CDR1 reads SGHVS; CDR2 reads FQNEAQ. V lost 2 bases and J lost 6; bases outside the gene matches: 8. The CDR3 length is 16 residues. The CDR3 sequence: CASSLSRLAGTNEQFF. The CDR3 DNA follows: TGTGCCAGCAGCTTATCCCGGCTAGCGGGAACCAATGAGCAGTTCTTC.

The chain recombines TRBV12-3 or TRBV12-4 with TRBJ1-4; D is unclear. The CDR3 spans 12 residues. V lost 6 bases, J lost 6 bases, and 8 bases lay in between. CDR3 DNA sequence: TGTGCCAGCAGAACCGGGGATGAAAAACTGTTTTTT. Translation gives CASRTGDEKLFF.

This clonotype was picked up a small number of times. DNA for the CDR3: TGTGCCAGCAGTTACTCGTCGGGGGGGCAGAATGAGCAGTTCTTC. This codes for CASSYSSGGQNEQFF. The genes are TRBV6-5 and TRBJ2-7; 8 bases agree with TRBD2. The DNA end is a closer match to TRBJ2-1, so the J assignment may be wrong. The CDR3 runs 15 residues. Germline CDR1 reads MNHEY; CDR2 reads SVGAGI.

The CDR3 nucleotides read TGTGCCAGCAGCCTCCCGGGCAGGGGGCTCGCCGGGGAGCTGTTTTTT. The encoded protein is CASSLPGRGLAGELFF. The chain joins TRBV28 to TRBJ2-2; 8 bases align to TRBD1. CDR1 MDHEN and CDR2 SYDVKM come from the germline V gene. J gave up 6 bases and V 6 bases, and 12 bases lay outside the gene matches. The CDR3 has 16 amino acids.

CDR3 DNA: TGTGCCAGCTCACTACTCGACACCAATGAGCAGTTCTTC. Translation: CASSLLDTNEQFF. The chain joins TRBV18 to TRBJ2-1; no firm D call. The CDR3 length is 13 residues. V gave up 4 bases and J gave up 6 bases, with 10 bases separating them. Germline V gene sequence: CDR1 KGHSH, CDR2 LQKENI.

The sample holds a few counts of this clonotype. The chain employs TRBV12-3 or TRBV12-4 and TRBJ1-2; D not resolved. Trimming removed 6 bases from V and 0 bases from J, with 8 bases in between. CDR3 size: 13 residues. This CDR3 reads CASRGSANYGYTF. The CDR3 DNA reads as TGTGCCAGCAGGGGGTCGGCTAACTATGGCTACACCTTC.

This clonotype was observed a handful of times. The rearrangement uses TRBV20-1 and TRBJ2-1; D is possibly TRBD2 (6 bases). V was pared by 5 bases and J by 9 bases, with 11 bases between. Germline V lookup: CDR1 DFQATT, CDR2 SNEGSKA (reference sequence). This CDR3 has 11 residues. CDR3 sequence: CSAPTRFEQFF. As DNA, the CDR3 is TGCAGTGCTCCGACTAGATTTGAGCAGTTCTTC.

The chain recombines TRBV6-5 with TRBJ1-1; tentative D call: TRBD1 (6 bases). This CDR3 comprises 14 residues. Germline V gives CDR1 MNHEY, CDR2 SVGAGI. Trimming left V 5 bases short and J 1 base short, with 11 bases between. In nucleotides, the CDR3 is TGTGCCAGCAGTCGCCCAGGGGCGAACACTGAAGCTTTCTTT. Its protein is CASSRPGANTEAFF.

The genes are TRBV6-1 and TRBJ1-4; TRBD1 is a possible D gene (6 bases). Germline-derived CDR1 and CDR2 are MNHNS and SASEGT. V dropped 6 bases and J dropped 6 bases, with 14 bases sitting between them. The CDR3 loop spans 14 amino acids. The DNA for the CDR3 is TGTGCCAGCAGGGACCCGGGACAAGATGAAAAACTGTTTTTT. Encoded protein: CASRDPGQDEKLFF.